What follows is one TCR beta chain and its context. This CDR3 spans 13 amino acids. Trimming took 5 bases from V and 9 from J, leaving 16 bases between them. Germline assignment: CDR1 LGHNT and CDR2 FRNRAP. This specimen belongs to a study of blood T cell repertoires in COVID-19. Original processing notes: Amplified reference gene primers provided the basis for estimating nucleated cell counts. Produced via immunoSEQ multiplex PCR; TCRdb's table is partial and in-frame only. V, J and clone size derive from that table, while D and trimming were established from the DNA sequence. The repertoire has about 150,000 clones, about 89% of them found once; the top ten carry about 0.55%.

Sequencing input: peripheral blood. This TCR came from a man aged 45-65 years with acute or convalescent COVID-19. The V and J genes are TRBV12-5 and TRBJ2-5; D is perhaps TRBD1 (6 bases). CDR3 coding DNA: TGTGCTAGTGGTCTAGGGACGCAGGGGCCCCAGTACTTC. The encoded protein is CASGLGTQGPQYF. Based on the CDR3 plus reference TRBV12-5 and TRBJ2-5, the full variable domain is DARVTQTPRHKVTEMGQEVTMRCQPILGHNTVFWYRQTMMQGLELLAYFRNRAPLDDSGMPKDRFSAEMPDATLATLKIQPSEPRDSAVYFCASGLGTQGPQYFGPGTRLLVL.